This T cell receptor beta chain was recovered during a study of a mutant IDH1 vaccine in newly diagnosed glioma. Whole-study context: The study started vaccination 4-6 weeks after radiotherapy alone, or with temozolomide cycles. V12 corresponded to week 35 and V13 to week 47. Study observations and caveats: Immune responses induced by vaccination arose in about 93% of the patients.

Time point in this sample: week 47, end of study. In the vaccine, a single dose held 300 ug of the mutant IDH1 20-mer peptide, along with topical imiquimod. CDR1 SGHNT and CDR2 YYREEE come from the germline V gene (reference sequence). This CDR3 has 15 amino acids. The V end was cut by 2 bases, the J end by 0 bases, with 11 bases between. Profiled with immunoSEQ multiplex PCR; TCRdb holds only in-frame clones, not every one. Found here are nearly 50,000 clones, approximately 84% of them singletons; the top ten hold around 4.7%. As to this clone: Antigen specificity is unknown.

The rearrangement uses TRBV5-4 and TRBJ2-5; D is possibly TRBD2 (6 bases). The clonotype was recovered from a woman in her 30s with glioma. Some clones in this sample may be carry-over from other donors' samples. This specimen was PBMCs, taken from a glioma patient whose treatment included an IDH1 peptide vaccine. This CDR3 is CASSLGRRDQETQYF. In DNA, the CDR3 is TGTGCCAGCAGCTTAGGGAGGCGCGACCAAGAGACCCAGTACTTC.